Each of the 23 T cell receptor beta chains below was sequenced from the same sample in a study of T cell clonality in common variable immunodeficiency. Their target antigens are unknown. Generated by immunoSEQ multiplex PCR, the TCRdb table keeps only in-frame clones and is missing some. The data show over 13,000 clones, none appearing only once, with under 9.5% held by the ten largest. Study outcomes and limitations: Common variable immunodeficiency TCR beta sequences reportedly had fewer deletions and N-nucleotide insertions.

The specimen sequenced was peripheral blood mononuclear cells. The receptors originated from a human donor with common variable immunodeficiency.

Note on this clone: The CDR3 extends 3 residues past the end of the read, so its final part is completed from the germline J gene. The rearrangement joins TRBV7-2 to TRBJ1-1; tentatively, D is TRBD1 (5 bases). The CDR3 is 13 amino acids. CDR1 and CDR2 (germline): SGHTA, FQGNSA. The V end was cut by 3 bases, the J end by 5 bases, with 10 bases between. The CDR3 sequence: CASSFRVGTEAFF. The DNA read from the CDR3 is TGTGCCAGCAGCTTCAGGGTAGGTACTGAA.

This clone has more than one count but fewer than ten. From the germline J gene comes the end of the CDR3, since the read stops 3 residues before it. The rearrangement links TRBV19 to TRBJ2-1; perhaps TRBD2 as D (7 bases). V lost 3 bases and J 2 bases, leaving 14 bases between the germline ends. The germline V gene has CDR1 LNHDA and CDR2 SQIVND (reference sequence). The CDR3 consists of 16 residues. The CDR3 spells CASSMRGGAAYNEQFF. The CDR3 DNA, read in part, is TGTGCCAGTAGTATGCGTGGGGGGGCCGCCTACAATGAG.

About this clone: The read finishes 3 residues shy of the CDR3 end, and the germline J gene is used to complete it. This rearrangement joins TRBV7-2 to TRBJ2-1; 10 bases are a match to TRBD1. The CDR3 spans 14 residues. The germline gives CDR1 SGHTA, CDR2 FQGNSA. The V segment lost 3 bases and the J segment 6 bases; nucleotides outside the gene matches: 2. The CDR3 DNA, read in part, is TGTGCCAGCAGCTTGGGACAGGGGTTCAATGAG. Translation: CASSLGQGFNE. The complete CDR3 reads CASSLGQGFNEQFF. Full variable domain (missing parts from reference TRBV7-2 and TRBJ2-1): GAGVSQSPSNKVTEKGKDVELRCDPISGHTALYWYRQSLGQGLEFLIYFQGNSAPDKSGLPSDRFSAERTGGSVSTLTIQRTQQEDSAVYLCASSLGQGFNEQFFGPGTRLTVL.

In regard to this clone: The read gets to within 3 residues of the CDR3 end, and the germline J gene fills in the rest. V is TRBV7-6 and J is TRBJ1-1, with 8 bases that match TRBD1. Germline lookup yields CDR1 SGHVS and CDR2 FNYEAQ. The CDR3 totals 12 residues. This CDR3 is CASGPRDRQAFF. The DNA read from the CDR3 is TGTGCCAGCGGACCCCGGGACAGGCAA.

As regards this clone: The read terminates 3 residues ahead of where the CDR3 ends, so the germline J gene completes it. V gene TRBV19 combines with J gene TRBJ2-7; TRBD1 might be the D (5 bases). V was cut by 4 bases and J by 4 bases, with 8 bases left in between. The CDR3 length is 12 residues. Germline V gene data show CDR1 as LNHDA and CDR2 as SQIVND (reference sequence). The sequenced CDR3 bases are TGTGCCAGTAGTAATCAGGGTTACGAG. Residues: CASSNQGYE. The CDR3 in its entirety is CASSNQGYEQYF.

Comment on this clone: With the read ending 3 residues before the CDR3 end, the germline J gene is used to fill in that end. This rearrangement joins TRBV18 to TRBJ1-5; weak D call: TRBD1 (5 bases). Germline V gene sequence: CDR1 KGHSH, CDR2 LQKENI. This CDR3 spans 16 amino acids. V was clipped by 2 bases and J by 3 bases, with 14 bases between them. This CDR3 is CASSPSRGLINQPQHF. The part of the CDR3 DNA that was read is TGTGCCAGCTCACCATCACGGGGGTTGATCAATCAGCCC.

As for this clone: Read coverage stops 3 residues before the CDR3 terminus; the germline J gene supplies the remainder. The V gene is TRBV19, the J gene TRBJ1-2; 7 nucleotides align to TRBD1. V was pared by 3 bases and J by 1 base, with 5 bases of the junction left unmatched. Germline V gene lookup returns CDR1 LNHDA and CDR2 SQIVND (reference sequence). This CDR3 is 15 amino acids long. The CDR3: CASSIARGFNYGYTF. The sequenced part of the CDR3 DNA is TGTGCCAGTAGTATTGCCAGGGGGTTTAACTATGGC.

About this clone: Read data end 3 residues before the CDR3 end; the end is taken from the germline J gene. This rearrangement joins TRBV7-9 to TRBJ1-6; possibly TRBD1 for D (5 bases). Trimming cost V 1 base and J 10 bases, with 11 bases left between them. The CDR3 runs to 14 residues. Germline V gene data show CDR1 as SEHNR and CDR2 as FQNEAQ (reference sequence). CDR3 protein: CASSLEPGSSPLHF. The CDR3 bases that were read are TGTGCCAGCAGCTTAGAACCAGGGTCCTCACCC.

Concerning this clone: The read terminates 3 residues before the CDR3 end, so the remaining end is supplied by the germline J gene. V gene TRBV7-9 combines with J gene TRBJ2-4; 8 bases fit TRBD1. V was clipped by 3 bases and J by 9 bases; unmatched bases: 10. This CDR3 has 15 residues. The germline CDR1 and CDR2 sequences are SEHNR and FQNEAQ (reference sequence). CDR3 DNA, as far as it was read: TGTGCCAGCAGCTTGGTCCCCAGGGGGCCTGTCATT. Translating gives CASSLVPRGPVI. The entire CDR3 is CASSLVPRGPVIQYF.

This clone has only a few counts. The CDR3 end falls 3 residues outside the read, so it is completed with the germline J gene. The chain joins TRBV19 to TRBJ2-2; D remains unclear. This CDR3 has 13 amino acids. Germline CDR1 is LNHDA and CDR2 is SQIVND (reference sequence). Trimming shortened V by 5 bases and J by 1 base, and 5 bases separated the two germline ends. This CDR3 is CASSFRNTGELFF. The sequenced CDR3 bases are TGTGCCAGTAGTTTCAGGAACACCGGGGAG.

Note on this clone: Read data end 3 residues before the CDR3 end; the end is taken from the germline J gene. The chain is built from TRBV7-9 and TRBJ2-1, with D possibly being TRBD1 (6 bases). There are 15 residues in the CDR3. Germline values: CDR1 SEHNR, CDR2 FQNEAQ (reference sequence). Trimming took off 2 bases at V and 7 bases at J, with 15 bases between the two ends. This CDR3 is CASSLSTGYGNEQFF. CDR3 DNA (partial): TGTGCCAGCAGCTTATCTACAGGGTATGGAAATGAG.

This clone has only a few counts. The read ends 3 residues before the CDR3 terminus; that terminus is restored from the germline J gene. This chain connects TRBV18 to TRBJ2-2; 8 bases fit TRBD2. In germline, CDR1 is KGHSH, CDR2 LQKENI. This CDR3 has 15 amino acids. V was pared by 2 bases and J by 5 bases, with 4 bases of the junction left unmatched. The sequenced CDR3 bases are TGTGCCAGCTCACCAGGGTCTAGCGGGACCGGGGAG. Its translation: CASSPGSSGTGE. The full CDR3 protein is CASSPGSSGTGELFF.

The sample holds a few counts of this clone. The missing CDR3 end, 3 residues past where the read stops, is filled in from the germline J gene. The chain combines TRBV19 with TRBJ2-7; 9 bases match TRBD1. The CDR3 is 15 amino acids. J was trimmed by 1 base and V by 4 bases; bases with no gene match: 5. The V gene's germline CDR1 is LNHDA and CDR2 SQIVND (reference sequence). CDR3 DNA (partial): TGTGCCAGTAGTACAGGACAGGGGCTTTCCTACGAG. As protein: CASSTGQGLSYE. The entire CDR3 reads CASSTGQGLSYEQYF.

Concerning this clone: Read sequence stops 3 residues before the CDR3 end, and the germline J gene provides the missing end. The V call is TRBV19, the J call TRBJ2-3; 8 positions match TRBD2. From germline, CDR1 is LNHDA and CDR2 SQIVND (reference sequence). The CDR3 is made up of 16 amino acids. With V trimmed by 5 bases and J by 6 bases, 13 bases remained unmatched. The sequenced part of the CDR3 DNA is TGTGCCAGTAGTCCGCACCGGACTAGCCCGTCGGATACG. Translating it yields CASSPHRTSPSDT. The full CDR3 reads CASSPHRTSPSDTQYF. The complete variable domain, with remaining parts taken from reference TRBV19 and TRBJ2-3, reads DGGITQSPKYLFRKEGQNVTLSCEQNLNHDAMYWYRQDPGQGLRLIYYSQIVNDFQKGDIAEGYSVSREKKESFPLTVTSAQKNPTAFYLCASSPHRTSPSDTQYFGPGTRLTVL.

Comments on this clone: The read ends 3 residues shy of where the CDR3 ends; the end is completed using the germline J gene. The chain carries TRBV2 and TRBJ1-1; 7 bases map to TRBD1. Germline trimming cut 7 bases from V and 5 bases from J; bases unmatched to any gene: 7. This CDR3 contains 13 residues. Germline V gene data show CDR1 as SNHLY and CDR2 as FYNNEI. The part of the CDR3 DNA that was read is TGTGCCAGCACCCGACAGGGCGGGACTGAA. The encoded protein is CASTRQGGTE. The whole CDR3 sequence reads CASTRQGGTEAFF.

This clone was observed a few times. Read sequence stops 3 residues before the CDR3 end, and the germline J gene provides the missing end. The chain combines TRBV19 with TRBJ2-1; D gene ambiguous. Per germline, CDR1 LNHDA and CDR2 SQIVND (reference sequence). CDR3 length: 15 amino acids. V was pared by 3 bases and J by 5 bases, with 14 bases between. The part of the CDR3 DNA that was read is TGTGCCAGTAGTATCATTAACCCGCGCGACAATGAG. This sequence encodes CASSIINPRDNE. The CDR3 as a whole reads CASSIINPRDNEQFF.

Comment on this clone: The read ends 3 residues before the CDR3 terminus; that terminus is restored from the germline J gene. This chain connects TRBV19 to TRBJ1-3; the match to TRBD1 covers 7 bases. After removal of 5 bases from V and 4 bases from J, the junction contained 11 bases not matched to a gene. The CDR3 loop spans 16 amino acids. The germline V gene encodes CDR1 LNHDA and CDR2 SQIVND (reference sequence). CDR3 sequence reads: CASSPTGQVPGNTIYF. The sequenced part of the CDR3 DNA is TGTGCCAGTAGTCCGACCGGACAGGTCCCGGGAAACACC.

About this clone: The read terminates 3 residues ahead of where the CDR3 ends, so the germline J gene completes it. The chain combines TRBV7-6 with TRBJ2-5; 12 bases fit TRBD1. The CDR3 is 18 amino acids. The ends lost 3 bases at V and 4 bases at J; junction bases unmatched: 12. Looked up from germline, CDR1 is SGHVS and CDR2 is FNYEAQ. The sequenced CDR3 bases are TGTGCCAGCAGCTTGTTGATCCGGGACAGGGGGCAGGTAGAGACC. Translated, it gives CASSLLIRDRGQVET. The CDR3, in full, reads CASSLLIRDRGQVETQYF.

This clone appeared many times. The read ends 3 residues shy of where the CDR3 ends; the end is completed using the germline J gene. This sequence joins TRBV5-1 and TRBJ1-5; TRBD1 matches at 9 bases. Germline V gene lookup returns CDR1 SGHRS and CDR2 YFSETQ. The V and J ends lost 4 bases and 4 bases, in that order; junction bases with no gene match: 3. CDR3 size: 14 residues. The DNA read from the CDR3 is TGCGCCAGCAGCCCGGGACAGGGTAATCAGCCC. Translation: CASSPGQGNQP. The full CDR3 sequence reads CASSPGQGNQPQHF.

This clone was counted only a few times. The junction shows a germline mismatch at one end, possibly a read error. The read finishes 3 residues shy of the CDR3 end, and the germline J gene is used to complete it. The J gene is TRBJ2-7, the V gene TRBV7-9; D is ambiguous. This CDR3 contains 11 residues. CDR1 is SEHNR and CDR2 is FQNEAQ in the germline V gene (reference sequence). The CDR3 loop is CSSSPLYEQYF. Incomplete CDR3 DNA: TGTTCCAGCAGCCCTCTTTACGAG.

This clone has only a few counts. The CDR3 extends 3 residues past the end of the read, so its final part is completed from the germline J gene. The chain is built from TRBV7-9 and TRBJ2-7; the D gene is possibly TRBD1 (6 bases). Germline V gives CDR1 SEHNR, CDR2 FQNEAQ (reference sequence). V was clipped by 5 bases and J by 3 bases, with 17 bases between them. The CDR3 runs 15 residues. The covered CDR3 bases are TGTGCCAGCAGCCGCACCTCCCAGGGGAGCTACGAG. Residues: CASSRTSQGSYE. In full, the CDR3 reads CASSRTSQGSYEQYF. The full variable domain, with the rest looked up from reference TRBV7-9 and TRBJ2-7, is DTGVSQNPRHKITKRGQNVTFRCDPISEHNRLYWYRQTLGQGPEFLTYFQNEAQLEKSRLLSDRFSAERPKGSFSTLEIQRTEQGDSAMYLCASSRTSQGSYEQYFGPGTRLTVT.

Comment on this clone: Read coverage stops 3 residues before the CDR3 terminus; the germline J gene supplies the remainder. The V gene is TRBV18, the J gene TRBJ1-1; the match to TRBD1 covers 10 bases. The CDR3 is made up of 14 amino acids. Germline V CDR1 and CDR2: KGHSH, LQKENI. The part of the CDR3 DNA that was read is TGTGCCAGCTCACCACTGACAGGGGGCGCGGGG. Its translation: CASSPLTGGAG. The whole CDR3 sequence reads CASSPLTGGAGAFF.

As for this clone: The read ends 3 residues before the CDR3 terminus; that terminus is restored from the germline J gene. The V call is TRBV7-6, the J call TRBJ2-2; D gene uncertain. From germline, CDR1 is SGHVS and CDR2 FNYEAQ. V gave up 2 bases and J gave up 8 bases, with 6 bases separating them. This CDR3 has 12 amino acids. CDR3 sequence reads: CASSLPTGELFF. The sequenced CDR3 bases are TGTGCCAGCAGCTTACCGACAGGGGAG.